This T cell receptor (beta chain) is drawn from a study of T cells in Graves' hyperthyroidism and ophthalmopathy. Points from the study as a whole: Most thyroid clonotypes expanded above 0.001 appeared in blood too. In validation, the model predicted ophthalmopathy. These predictions came a median roughly six months before onset.

CDR3 length: 15 residues. Trimming removed 3 bases from V and 4 bases from J, with 15 bases in between. No progression to ophthalmopathy during 18 months of follow-up defined stable disease. This clonotype was seen repeatedly, ten times or more. Its antigen remains unidentified. Amplified TCR beta CDR3 regions came from RNA transcripts. When the TCR CDR3 underwent first-round RT-PCR, the HTBI primer set was used. Each CDR3 protein is one row after TCRdb ran MiXCR on the multiplex PCR reads. The repertoire includes around 690,000 distinct CDR3 sequences, approximately 15% of them detected once, and roughly a sixth sits in the top ten.

The chain is built from TRBV12-3 or TRBV12-4 and TRBJ1-1, with a weak D call TRBD1 (5 bases). What was sequenced was blood. This TCR came from a man in his fifties with Graves' hyperthyroidism. CDR3 in DNA: TGTGCCAGCAGTTTCACGGGGCGGATTAGCACTGAAGCTTTCTTT. Amino acid sequence: CASSFTGRISTEAFF.